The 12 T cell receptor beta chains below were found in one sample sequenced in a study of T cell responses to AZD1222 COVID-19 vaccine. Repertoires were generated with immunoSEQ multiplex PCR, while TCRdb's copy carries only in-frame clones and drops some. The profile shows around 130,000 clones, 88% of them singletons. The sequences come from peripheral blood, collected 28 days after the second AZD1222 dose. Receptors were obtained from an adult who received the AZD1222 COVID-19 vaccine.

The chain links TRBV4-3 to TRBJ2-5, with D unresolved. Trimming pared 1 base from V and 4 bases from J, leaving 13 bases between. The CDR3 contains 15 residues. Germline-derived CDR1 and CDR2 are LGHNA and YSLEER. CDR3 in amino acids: CASSQGLQSLETQYF. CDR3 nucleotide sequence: TGCGCCAGCAGCCAAGGCCTGCAGTCTCTAGAGACCCAGTACTTC.

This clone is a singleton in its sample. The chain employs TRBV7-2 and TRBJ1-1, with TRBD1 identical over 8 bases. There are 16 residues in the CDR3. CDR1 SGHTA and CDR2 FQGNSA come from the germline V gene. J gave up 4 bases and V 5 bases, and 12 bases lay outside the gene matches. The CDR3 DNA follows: TGTGCCAGCAGCCCATTCGGGACAGGTCTTTTCACTGAAGCTTTCTTT. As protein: CASSPFGTGLFTEAFF.

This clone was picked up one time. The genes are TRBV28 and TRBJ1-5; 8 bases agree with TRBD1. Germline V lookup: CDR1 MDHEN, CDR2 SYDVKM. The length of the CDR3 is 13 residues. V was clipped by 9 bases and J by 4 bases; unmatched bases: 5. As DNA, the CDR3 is TGTGCCAGTTGGACAGGGTGGAATCAGCCCCAGCATTTT. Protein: CASWTGWNQPQHF.

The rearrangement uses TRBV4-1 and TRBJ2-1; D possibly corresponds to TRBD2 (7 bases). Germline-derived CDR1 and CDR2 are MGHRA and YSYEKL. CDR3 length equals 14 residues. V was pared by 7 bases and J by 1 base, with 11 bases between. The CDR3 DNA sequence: TGCGCCAGCACCGGGGGGCTGTCCTACAATGAGCAGTTCTTC. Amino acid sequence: CASTGGLSYNEQFF.

CDR3 sequence reads: CASSIWGGLNEKLFF. For the CDR3, the DNA is TGTGCCAGTAGTATTTGGGGAGGACTGAATGAAAAACTGTTTTTT. This chain joins TRBV19 and TRBJ1-4; no definite D call. Trimming pared 3 bases from V and 5 bases from J, leaving 13 bases between. The CDR3 consists of 15 residues. CDR1 is LNHDA and CDR2 is SQIVND in the germline V gene (reference sequence).

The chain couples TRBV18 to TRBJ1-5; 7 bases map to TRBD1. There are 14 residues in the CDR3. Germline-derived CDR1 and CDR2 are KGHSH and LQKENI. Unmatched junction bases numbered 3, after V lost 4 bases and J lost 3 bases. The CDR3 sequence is CASSRGQHNQPQHF. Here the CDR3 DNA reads TGTGCCAGCTCACGGGGACAGCACAATCAGCCCCAGCATTTT. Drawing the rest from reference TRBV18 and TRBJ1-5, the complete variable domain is NAGVMQNPRHLVRRRGQEARLRCSPMKGHSHVYWYRQLPEEGLKFMVYLQKENIIDESGMPKERFSAEFPKEGPSILRIQQVVRGDSAAYFCASSRGQHNQPQHFGDGTRLSIL.

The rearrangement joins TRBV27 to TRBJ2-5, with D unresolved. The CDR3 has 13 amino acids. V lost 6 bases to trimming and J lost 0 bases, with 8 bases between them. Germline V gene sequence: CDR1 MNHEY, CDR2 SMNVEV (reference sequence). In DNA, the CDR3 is TGTGCCAGCAGGATGACGGACCAAGAGACCCAGTACTTC. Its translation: CASRMTDQETQYF.

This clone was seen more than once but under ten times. The chain's CDR3 is CASSPNGGSGANVLTF. In DNA form, the CDR3 reads TGTGCCAGCAGCCCAAATGGTGGTTCCGGGGCCAACGTCCTGACTTTC. This chain connects TRBV5-4 to TRBJ2-6; no firm D call. This CDR3 is 16 amino acids long. Deletions cut 4 bases from V and 4 bases from J, with 15 bases between. CDR1 SGHNT and CDR2 YYREEE come from the germline V gene (reference sequence).

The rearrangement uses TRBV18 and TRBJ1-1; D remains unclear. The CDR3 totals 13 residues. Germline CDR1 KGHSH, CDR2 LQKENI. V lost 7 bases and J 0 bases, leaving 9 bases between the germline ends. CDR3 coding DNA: TGTGCCAGCTTTCAATCAATGAACACTGAAGCTTTCTTT. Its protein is CASFQSMNTEAFF.

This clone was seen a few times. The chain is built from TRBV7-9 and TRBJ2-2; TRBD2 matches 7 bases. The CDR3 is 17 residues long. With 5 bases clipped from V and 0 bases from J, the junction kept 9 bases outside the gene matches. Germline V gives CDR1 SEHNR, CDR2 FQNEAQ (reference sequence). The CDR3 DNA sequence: TGTGCCAGCAGCGCCCCCCGGACTAGAACGAACACCGGGGAGCTGTTTTTT. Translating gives CASSAPRTRTNTGELFF.

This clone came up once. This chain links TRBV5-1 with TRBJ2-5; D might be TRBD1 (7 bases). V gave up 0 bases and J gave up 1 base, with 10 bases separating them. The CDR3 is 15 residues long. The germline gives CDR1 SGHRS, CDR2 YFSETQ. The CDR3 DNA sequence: TGCGCCAGCAGCTTGGGCAGGGGGGCCCAAGAGACCCAGTACTTC. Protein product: CASSLGRGAQETQYF.

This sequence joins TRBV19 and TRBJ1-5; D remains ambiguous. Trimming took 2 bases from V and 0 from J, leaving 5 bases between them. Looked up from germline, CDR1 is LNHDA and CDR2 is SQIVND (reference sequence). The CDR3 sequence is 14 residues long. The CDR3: CASSIWNSNQPQHF. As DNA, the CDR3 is TGTGCCAGTAGTATATGGAATAGCAATCAGCCCCAGCATTTT.